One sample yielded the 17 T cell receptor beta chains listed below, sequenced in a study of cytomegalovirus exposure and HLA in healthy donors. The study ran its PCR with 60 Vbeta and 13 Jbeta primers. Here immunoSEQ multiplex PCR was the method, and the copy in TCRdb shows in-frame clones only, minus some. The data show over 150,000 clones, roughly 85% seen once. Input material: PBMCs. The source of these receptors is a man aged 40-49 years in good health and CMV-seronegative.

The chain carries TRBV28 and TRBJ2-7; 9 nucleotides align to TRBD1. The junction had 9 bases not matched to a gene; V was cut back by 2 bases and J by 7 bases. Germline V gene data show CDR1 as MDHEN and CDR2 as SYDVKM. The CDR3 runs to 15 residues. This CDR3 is CASSLPGQGNEEQYF. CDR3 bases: TGTGCCAGCAGTTTACCGGGACAGGGAAATGAGGAGCAGTACTTC.

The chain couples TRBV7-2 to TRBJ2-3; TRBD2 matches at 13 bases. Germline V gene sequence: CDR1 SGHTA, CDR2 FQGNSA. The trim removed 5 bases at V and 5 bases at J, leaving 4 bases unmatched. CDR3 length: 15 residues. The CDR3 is CASSVLAGGLDTQYF. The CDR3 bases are TGTGCCAGCAGCGTACTAGCGGGAGGGTTAGATACGCAGTATTTT.

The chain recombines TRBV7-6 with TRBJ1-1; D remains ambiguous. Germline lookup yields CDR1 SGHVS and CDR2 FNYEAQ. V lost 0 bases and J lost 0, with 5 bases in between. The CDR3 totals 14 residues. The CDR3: CASSLAPVNTEAFF. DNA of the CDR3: TGTGCCAGCAGCTTAGCCCCAGTGAACACTGAAGCTTTCTTT.

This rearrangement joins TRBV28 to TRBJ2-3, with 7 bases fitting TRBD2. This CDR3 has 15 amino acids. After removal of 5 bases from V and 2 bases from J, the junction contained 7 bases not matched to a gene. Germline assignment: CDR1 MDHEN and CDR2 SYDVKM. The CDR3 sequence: CASSGTSDFTDTQYF. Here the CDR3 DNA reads TGTGCCAGCAGTGGAACTAGCGACTTCACAGATACGCAGTATTTT.

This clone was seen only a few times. The CDR3 DNA reads as TGTGCCAGCAGTTACCCCGAACTAGGTCCCAACTACGAGCAGTACTTC. Residues: CASSYPELGPNYEQYF. The V call is TRBV6-5, the J call TRBJ2-7; D is possibly TRBD2 (5 bases). Trimming took 2 bases from V and 3 from J, leaving 17 bases between them. Germline-derived CDR1 and CDR2 are MNHEY and SVGAGI. The CDR3 contains 16 residues.

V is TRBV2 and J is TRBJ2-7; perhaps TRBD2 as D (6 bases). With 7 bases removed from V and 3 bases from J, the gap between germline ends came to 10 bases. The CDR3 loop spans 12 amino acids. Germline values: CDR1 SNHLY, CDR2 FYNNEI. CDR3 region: CASTTGGYEQYF. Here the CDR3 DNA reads TGTGCCAGCACCACCGGGGGCTACGAGCAGTACTTC.

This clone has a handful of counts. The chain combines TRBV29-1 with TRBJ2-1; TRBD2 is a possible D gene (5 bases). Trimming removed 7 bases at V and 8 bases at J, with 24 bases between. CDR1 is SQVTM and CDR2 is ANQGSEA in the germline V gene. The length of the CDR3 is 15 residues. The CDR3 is CSARPLVVAKDEQFF. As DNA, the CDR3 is TGCAGCGCCCGACCTTTGGTAGTAGCGAAAGATGAGCAGTTCTTC.

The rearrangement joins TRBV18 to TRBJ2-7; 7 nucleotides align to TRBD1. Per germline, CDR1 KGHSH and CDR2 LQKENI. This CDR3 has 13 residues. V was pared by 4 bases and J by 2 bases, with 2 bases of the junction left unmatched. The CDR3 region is CASSQGTAYEQYF. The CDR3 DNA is TGTGCCAGCTCACAAGGGACAGCCTACGAGCAGTACTTC.

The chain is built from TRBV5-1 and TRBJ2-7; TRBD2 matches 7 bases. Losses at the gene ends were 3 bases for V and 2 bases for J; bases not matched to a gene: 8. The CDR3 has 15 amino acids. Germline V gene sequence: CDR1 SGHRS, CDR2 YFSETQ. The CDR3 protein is CASSSSQAGTYEQYF. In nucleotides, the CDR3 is TGCGCCAGCAGCTCCTCCCAAGCGGGAACCTACGAGCAGTACTTC.

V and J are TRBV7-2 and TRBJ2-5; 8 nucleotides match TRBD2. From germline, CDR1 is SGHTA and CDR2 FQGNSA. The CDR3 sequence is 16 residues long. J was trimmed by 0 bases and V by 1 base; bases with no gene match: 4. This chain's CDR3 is CASSLVASGYQETQYF. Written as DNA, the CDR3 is TGTGCCAGCAGCTTAGTTGCTAGCGGGTACCAAGAGACCCAGTACTTC.

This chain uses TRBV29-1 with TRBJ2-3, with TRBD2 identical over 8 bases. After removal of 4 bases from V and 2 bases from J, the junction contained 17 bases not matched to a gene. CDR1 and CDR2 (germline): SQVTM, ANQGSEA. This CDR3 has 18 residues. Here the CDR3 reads CSVVGVVLAGLSTDTQYF. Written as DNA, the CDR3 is TGCAGCGTTGTTGGCGTGGTTTTAGCGGGACTTTCCACAGATACGCAGTATTTT.

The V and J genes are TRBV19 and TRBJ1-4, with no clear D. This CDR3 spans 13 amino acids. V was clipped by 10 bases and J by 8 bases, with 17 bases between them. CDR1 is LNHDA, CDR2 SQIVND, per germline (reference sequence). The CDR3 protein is CATAVLASEKLFF. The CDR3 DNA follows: TGTGCCACTGCAGTGCTGGCTTCGGAAAAACTGTTTTTT.

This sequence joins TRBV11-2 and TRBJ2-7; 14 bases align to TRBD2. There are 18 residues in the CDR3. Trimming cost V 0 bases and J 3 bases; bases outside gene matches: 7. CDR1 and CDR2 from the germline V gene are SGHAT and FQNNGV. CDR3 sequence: CASSLDGLAGGSYYEQYF. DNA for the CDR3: TGTGCCAGCAGCTTAGATGGACTAGCGGGAGGCTCATACTACGAGCAGTACTTC.

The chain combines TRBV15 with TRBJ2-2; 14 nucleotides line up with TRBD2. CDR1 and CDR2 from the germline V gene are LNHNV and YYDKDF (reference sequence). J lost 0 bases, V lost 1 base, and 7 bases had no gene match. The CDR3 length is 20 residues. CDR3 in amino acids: CATSRGTSGRIVANTGELFF. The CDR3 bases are TGTGCCACCAGCAGAGGGACTAGCGGGAGGATCGTCGCGAACACCGGGGAGCTGTTTTTT.

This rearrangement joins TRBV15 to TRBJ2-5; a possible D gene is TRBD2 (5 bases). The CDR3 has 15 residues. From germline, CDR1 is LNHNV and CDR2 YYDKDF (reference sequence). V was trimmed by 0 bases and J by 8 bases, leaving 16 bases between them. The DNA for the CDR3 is TGTGCCACCAGCAGAGATCGAACAGAAGGAGGCACCCAGTACTTC. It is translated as CATSRDRTEGGTQYF.

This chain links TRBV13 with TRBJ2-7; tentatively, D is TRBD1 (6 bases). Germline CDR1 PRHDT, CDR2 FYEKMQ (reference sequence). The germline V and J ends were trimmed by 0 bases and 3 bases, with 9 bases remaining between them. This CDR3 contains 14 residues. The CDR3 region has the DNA TGTGCCAGCAGCTTAGGACAGGGTGGCTACGAGCAGTACTTC. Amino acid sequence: CASSLGQGGYEQYF.

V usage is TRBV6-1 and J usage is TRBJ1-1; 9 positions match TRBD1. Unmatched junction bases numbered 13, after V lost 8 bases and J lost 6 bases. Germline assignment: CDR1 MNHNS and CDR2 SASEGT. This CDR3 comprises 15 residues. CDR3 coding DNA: TGTGCCAGCTACCGGGACAGGGATGTCTTAGCTGAAGCTTTCTTT. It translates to CASYRDRDVLAEAFF.